The rows below give T cell receptor beta chains drawn from one sample of a study of blood T cell repertoires in COVID-19. Libraries were prepared by immunoSEQ multiplex PCR; TCRdb keeps only in-frame clonotypes and omits some of them. The table includes some 77,000 clones, roughly 76% detected once. Sequenced sample: peripheral blood. The receptor set was obtained from a woman aged 70-85 years with acute or convalescent COVID-19. CDR3s include the opening cysteine and the closing phenylalanine or tryptophan. The D gene is left open where the match is weak. Clone size appears in some rows only: once, few, many, or a class for an expanded clone.

TRBJ2-3	TRBD2	TRBV11-3	.	CASSPSTSGTITDTQYF	TGTGCCAGCAGCCCCTCCACTAGCGGAACGATCACAGATACGCAGTATTTT
TRBJ1-5	TRBD1	TRBV9	.	CASSGTGEQPQHF	TGTGCCAGCAGCGGGACAGGGGAGCAGCCCCAGCATTTT
TRBJ2-1	.	TRBV3-1/TRBV3-2	few	CASSQVLATEQFF	TGTGCCAGCAGCCAAGTACTAGCAACTGAGCAGTTCTTC
TRBJ2-5	.	TRBV6-5	.	CATAPFRDYQETQYF	TGTGCCACCGCTCCCTTCCGGGACTACCAAGAGACCCAGTACTTC
TRBJ2-1	TRBD2	TRBV11-2	.	CASSLDLSGIYNEQFF	TGTGCCAGCAGCTTAGATCTAAGCGGGATCTACAATGAGCAGTTCTTC
TRBJ2-5	.	TRBV7-7	once	CASSPRGLGETQYF	TGTGCCAGCAGCCCACGAGGGCTGGGAGAGACCCAGTACTTC
TRBJ1-4	.	TRBV4-2	.	CASSQDHGRNEKLFF	TGTGCCAGCAGCCAAGATCACGGGAGGAATGAAAAACTGTTTTTT
TRBJ2-1	.	TRBV7-9	.	CASSLAGLQLYNEQFF	TGTGCCAGCAGCTTAGCGGGACTCCAGCTGTACAATGAGCAGTTCTTC
TRBJ1-6	.	TRBV28	few	CASSFPSGVHNSPLHF	TGTGCCAGCAGTTTTCCCTCCGGGGTACATAATTCACCCCTCCACTTT
TRBJ2-3	.	TRBV19	.	CASSIGDLSTDTQYF	TGTGCCAGTAGTATTGGGGACTTGAGCACAGATACGCAGTATTTT
TRBJ1-4	TRBD1	TRBV5-6	.	CASSLGDRGYEKLFF	TGTGCCAGCAGCTTGGGGGACAGGGGTTATGAAAAACTGTTTTTT
TRBJ2-1	.	TRBV4-2	.	CASGAGDRRYNEQFF	TGTGCCAGCGGGGCGGGGGACAGGCGATACAATGAGCAGTTCTTC
TRBJ1-1	.	TRBV5-1	.	CASSYPGTMNTEAFF	TGCGCCAGCAGCTATCCCGGGACAATGAACACTGAAGCTTTCTTT